Detailed here is one T cell receptor beta chain. What it binds is not known. Unmatched junction bases numbered 4, after V lost 0 bases and J lost 4 bases. Germline lookup yields CDR1 MNHEY and CDR2 SVGAGI. CDR3 size: 16 residues. This entry comes from a study of OX40 agonist ivuxolimab in advanced cancers. The wider study: Patients received the agonistic anti-OX40 (CD134) antibody ivuxolimab. Patients in dose escalation had liver, melanoma, kidney or head and neck cancers. Whole-study results and caveats: With doses of 0.1 to 3.0 mg/kg, CD4+ and CD8+ blood T cells had undergone clonal expansion by week 6.

The repertoire was sequenced with immunoSEQ multiplex PCR; TCRdb's copy has only in-frame clones and lacks some. The profile shows about 79,000 clones, 86% of them singletons. The receptor was derived from an adult with an advanced solid tumor such as melanoma, head and neck, liver or kidney cancer. Material: CD4+ or CD8+ T cells sorted from blood, obtained in a trial of the OX40 agonist ivuxolimab. This chain joins TRBV6-5 and TRBJ1-1, with 11 bases fitting TRBD1. CDR3 sequence reads: CASSYSIGTGGTEAFF. In DNA, the CDR3 is TGTGCCAGCAGTTACTCGATCGGGACAGGGGGCACTGAAGCTTTCTTT.